These 15 T cell receptor beta chains came from one sample sequenced in a study of OX40 agonist ivuxolimab in advanced cancers. This table comes from immunoSEQ multiplex PCR, and its TCRdb copy is limited to in-frame clones, with some not included. The sample carries tens of thousands of clones, around 93% recorded once. Material: CD4+ or CD8+ T cells sorted from blood, obtained in a trial of the OX40 agonist ivuxolimab. The source of these receptors is an adult with an advanced solid tumor such as melanoma, head and neck, liver or kidney cancer.

For the CDR3, the DNA is TGTGCCAGCAGCTCCGGGACTAGCGGGATTAAGGAGTACTTC. Translated: CASSSGTSGIKEYF. The chain carries TRBV2 and TRBJ2-7; 13 bases are shared with TRBD2. Germline CDR1 reads SNHLY; CDR2 reads FYNNEI. Trimming cost V 6 bases and J 11 bases; bases outside gene matches: 10. The CDR3 extends over 14 amino acids.

This clone was counted once. The V and J genes are TRBV27 and TRBJ2-1; D gene ambiguous. Germline CDR1 MNHEY, CDR2 SMNVEV (reference sequence). V lost 0 bases to trimming and J lost 5 bases, with 5 bases between them. The CDR3 sequence is 13 residues long. CDR3 amino acids: CASSLSFHNEQFF. In DNA, the CDR3 is TGTGCCAGCAGTTTATCGTTCCACAATGAGCAGTTCTTC.

The gene calls are TRBV27 and TRBJ1-2; tentative D call: TRBD1 (6 bases). Germline-derived CDR1 and CDR2 are MNHEY and SMNVEV (reference sequence). Between the trimmed V and J ends, which lost 3 bases and 2 bases, there was a span of 13 bases. The CDR3 is 15 residues long. The CDR3 bases are TGTGCCAGCAGTTTCGTTGGGGGGGCGAACTATGGCTACACCTTC. This sequence encodes CASSFVGGANYGYTF.

The J gene is TRBJ2-3, the V gene TRBV20-1; no reliable D call. In germline, CDR1 is DFQATT, CDR2 SNEGSKA (reference sequence). This CDR3 has 11 amino acids. Trimming stripped 0 bases from V and 9 bases from J, with 7 bases between. CDR3 DNA sequence: TGCAGTGCTAGAGATTACAACACGCAGTATTTT. It codes for CSARDYNTQYF.

The chain couples TRBV11-1 to TRBJ2-1, with TRBD2 matching 8 bases. This CDR3 has 14 amino acids. Germline assignment: CDR1 SGHAT and CDR2 FQDESV (reference sequence). V lost 6 bases to trimming and J lost 5 bases; unmatched junction nucleotides: 6. The CDR3 coding sequence is TGTGCCAGCAGTTCGGGAGGGCCCGACAATGAGCAGTTCTTC. It codes for CASSSGGPDNEQFF.

The chain employs TRBV4-3 and TRBJ1-5; D perhaps matches TRBD1 (6 bases). Between the trimmed V and J ends, which lost 4 bases and 5 bases, there was a span of 18 bases. CDR1 and CDR2 from the germline V gene are LGHNA and YSLEER. The CDR3 is made up of 16 amino acids. The CDR3 sequence is CASSPGGTPGDQPQHF. The CDR3 nucleotides are TGCGCCAGCAGCCCGGGGGGGACACCCGGGGATCAGCCCCAGCATTTT.

This rearrangement joins TRBV4-3 to TRBJ2-1; D might be TRBD2 (6 bases). This CDR3 is built from 17 residues. Trimming removed 5 bases at V and 5 bases at J, with 22 bases between. CDR1 is LGHNA, CDR2 YSLEER, per germline. The CDR3 bases are TGCGCCAGCAGCTTCAATAGCGGATACCTGGGAGACAATGAGCAGTTCTTC. Its translation: CASSFNSGYLGDNEQFF.

The chain uses TRBV7-9 and TRBJ1-4; no clear D gene. Germline CDR1 SEHNR, CDR2 FQNEAQ (reference sequence). The CDR3 runs to 16 residues. Trimming stripped 5 bases from V and 0 bases from J, with 13 bases between. CDR3 in DNA: TGTGCCAGCAGCCGTCTCAACATTGCAACTAATGAAAAACTGTTTTTT. Residues: CASSRLNIATNEKLFF.

The CDR3 DNA reads TGTGCCAGCAGTTACGAGGACAGTTGGGGCACAGATACGCAGTATTTT. This gives the protein CASSYEDSWGTDTQYF. V and J are TRBV6-6 and TRBJ2-3; tentative D call: TRBD1 (6 bases). The V and J ends lost 2 bases and 1 base respectively, with 13 bases between them. From germline, CDR1 is MNHNY and CDR2 SVGAGI (reference sequence). The CDR3 extends over 16 amino acids.

This clone was detected only once. J is TRBJ2-3 and V is TRBV19; the D is unclear. V lost 6 bases to trimming and J lost 1 base, with 14 bases between them. Germline CDR1 LNHDA, CDR2 SQIVND (reference sequence). This CDR3 region has 15 residues. This chain's CDR3 is CASSIFRVGTDTQYF. CDR3 DNA sequence: TGTGCCAGTAGCATATTTAGGGTTGGCACAGATACGCAGTATTTT. Full variable domain (rest looked up from reference TRBV19 and TRBJ2-3): DGGITQSPKYLFRKEGQNVTLSCEQNLNHDAMYWYRQDPGQGLRLIYYSQIVNDFQKGDIAEGYSVSREKKESFPLTVTSAQKNPTAFYLCASSIFRVGTDTQYFGPGTRLTVL.

The V and J genes are TRBV9 and TRBJ2-7; D remains ambiguous. Looked up from germline, CDR1 is SGDLS and CDR2 is YYNGEE. CDR3 length: 13 residues. V lost 0 bases to trimming and J lost 6 bases, with 10 bases between them. CDR3 sequence (DNA): TGTGCCAGCAGCGTAGATATAGGCATCGAGCAGTACTTC. Amino acid sequence: CASSVDIGIEQYF. Combining the CDR3 with reference TRBV9 and TRBJ2-7 gives the whole variable domain DSGVTQTPKHLITATGQRVTLRCSPRSGDLSVYWYQQSLDQGLQFLIQYYNGEERAKGNILERFSAQQFPDLHSELNLSSLELGDSALYFCASSVDIGIEQYFGPGTRLTVT.

V gene TRBV9 combines with J gene TRBJ1-2; no clear D. There are 12 residues in the CDR3. CDR1 SGDLS and CDR2 YYNGEE come from the germline V gene. Trimming cost V 0 bases and J 7 bases, with 7 bases left between them. The CDR3 here is CASSVGGRGYTF. DNA of the CDR3: TGTGCCAGCAGCGTAGGAGGCCGTGGCTACACCTTC.

The V and J genes are TRBV28 and TRBJ2-1; 12 positions match TRBD2. This CDR3 has 15 residues. After removal of 6 bases from V and 6 bases from J, the junction contained 6 bases not matched to a gene. Germline V gene sequence: CDR1 MDHEN, CDR2 SYDVKM. The chain's CDR3 is CASSQPGLAGNEQFF. The CDR3 bases are TGTGCCAGCAGCCAACCGGGACTAGCGGGCAATGAGCAGTTCTTC.

The chain links TRBV7-9 to TRBJ2-1; D unresolved. The ends were cut back, 3 bases at V and 5 bases at J, with 5 bases in the middle. CDR1 and CDR2 (germline): SEHNR, FQNEAQ (reference sequence). The CDR3 spans 12 residues. DNA of the CDR3: TGTGCCAGCAGCTTGTATGACAATGAGCAGTTCTTC. It codes for CASSLYDNEQFF. Together with reference TRBV7-9 and TRBJ2-1, the CDR3 gives the full variable domain: DTGVSQNPRHKITKRGQNVTFRCDPISEHNRLYWYRQTLGQGPEFLTYFQNEAQLEKSRLLSDRFSAERPKGSFSTLEIQRTEQGDSAMYLCASSLYDNEQFFGPGTRLTVL.

The V gene is TRBV5-1, the J gene TRBJ1-1; the D is unclear. The CDR3 totals 15 residues. Looked up from germline, CDR1 is SGHRS and CDR2 is YFSETQ. Trimming removed 5 bases at V and 0 bases at J, with 14 bases between. The CDR3 DNA follows: TGCGCCAGCAGAGTAAGCGATAGTTTGAACACTGAAGCTTTCTTT. Its protein product is CASRVSDSLNTEAFF.